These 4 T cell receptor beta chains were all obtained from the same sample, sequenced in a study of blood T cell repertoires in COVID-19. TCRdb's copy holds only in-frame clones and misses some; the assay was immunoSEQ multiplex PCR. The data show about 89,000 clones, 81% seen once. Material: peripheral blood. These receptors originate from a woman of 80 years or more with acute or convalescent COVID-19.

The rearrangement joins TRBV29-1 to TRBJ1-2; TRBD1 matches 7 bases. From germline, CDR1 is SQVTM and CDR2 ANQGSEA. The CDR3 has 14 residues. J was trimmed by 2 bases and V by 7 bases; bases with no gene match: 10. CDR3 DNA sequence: TGCAGCGCAGCCCGACAGGGCCAGAACTATGGCTACACCTTC. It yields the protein CSAARQGQNYGYTF.

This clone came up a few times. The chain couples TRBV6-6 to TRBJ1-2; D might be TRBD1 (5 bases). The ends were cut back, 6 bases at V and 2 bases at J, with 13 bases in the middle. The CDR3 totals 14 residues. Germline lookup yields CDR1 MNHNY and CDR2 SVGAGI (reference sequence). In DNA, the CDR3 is TGTGCCAGCAGGGAGACAGTCTTGAACTATGGCTACACCTTC. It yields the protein CASRETVLNYGYTF.

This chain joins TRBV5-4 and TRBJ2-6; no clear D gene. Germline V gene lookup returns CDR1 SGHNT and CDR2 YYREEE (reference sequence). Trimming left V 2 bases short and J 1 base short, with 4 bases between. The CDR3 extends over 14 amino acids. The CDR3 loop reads CASSLESGANVLTF. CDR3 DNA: TGTGCCAGCAGCTTAGAGTCTGGGGCCAACGTCCTGACTTTC. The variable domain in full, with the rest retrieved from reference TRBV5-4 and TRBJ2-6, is ETGVTQSPTHLIKTRGQQVTLRCSSQSGHNTVSWYQQALGQGPQFIFQYYREEENGRGNFPPRFSGLQFPNYSSELNVNALELDDSALYLCASSLESGANVLTFGAGSRLTVL.

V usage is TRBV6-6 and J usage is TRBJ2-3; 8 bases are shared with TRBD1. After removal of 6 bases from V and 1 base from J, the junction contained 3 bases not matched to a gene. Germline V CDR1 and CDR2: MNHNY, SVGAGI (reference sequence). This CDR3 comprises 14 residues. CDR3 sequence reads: CASRTQGGTDTQYF. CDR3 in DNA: TGTGCCAGCAGGACACAGGGGGGCACAGATACGCAGTATTTT.